This TCR beta chain was identified during a study of shared clonotypes between healthy human individuals. About the research overall: Per donor, CD8 memory used one plate, CD8 naive used two, CD4 memory used three and CD4 naive used three.

Findings of the study overall: What rarefaction showed was incomplete sorted-subset sequencing despite large depth. It was observed that 5% to 6% of naive CD4 clonotypes were shared across a few donors.

With regard to this clone: The antigen is undetermined.

The protocol was immunoSEQ multiplex PCR, while the TCRdb copy is restricted to in-frame clones and leaves out a portion. Counted here are 100,000 or so clones, 65% to 75% occurring once; the ten biggest clones make up around 24%. The CD8 memory fraction combined CD45RO+ cells with TemRA cells (CCR7-negative CD45RA+). The sequenced sample consisted of memory CD8+ T cells sorted from blood. Documented subset: CD45RO+ cells pooled with CCR7-negative TemRA cells. The clonotype originates from a woman aged 30 to 39 in good health.

The CDR3 sequence is CASSEVAGGSSYNEQFF. CDR3 DNA sequence: TGTGCCAGCAGTGAGGTAGCGGGAGGGAGCTCCTACAATGAGCAGTTCTTC. This chain uses TRBV6-1 with TRBJ2-1; 11 bases fit TRBD2. Germline V gene lookup returns CDR1 MNHNS and CDR2 SASEGT. CDR3 length equals 17 residues. The trim removed 3 bases at V and 0 bases at J, leaving 4 bases unmatched.